The next 10 T cell receptor beta chains were all read from a single sample in a study of blood T cell repertoires in COVID-19. Clones were read by immunoSEQ multiplex PCR, and TCRdb kept only the in-frame ones, dropping some. The sample holds approximately 150,000 clones; roughly 86% are singletons and the top ten take roughly 3.5%. The sequenced material came from PBMCs or T cells enriched from blood (not recorded which). The receptors derive from a woman in her fifties or sixties with acute COVID-19.

This chain uses TRBV2 with TRBJ2-7, with 7 nucleotides matching TRBD1. CDR1 and CDR2 (germline): SNHLY, FYNNEI. V lost 2 bases and J lost 2; bases outside the gene matches: 3. The CDR3 has 14 amino acids. DNA of the CDR3: TGTGCCAGCAGTGAACAGGGACAGACCTACGAGCAGTACTTC. Encoded protein: CASSEQGQTYEQYF.

V and J are TRBV6-5 and TRBJ1-5; TRBD1 matches 9 bases. Germline V lookup: CDR1 MNHEY, CDR2 SVGAGI. CDR3 length: 14 amino acids. V dropped 7 bases and J dropped 7; count of bases not matched to a gene: 8. CDR3: CASNPTGGDQPQHF. The DNA for the CDR3 is TGTGCCAGCAACCCGACAGGGGGGGACCAGCCCCAGCATTTT.

This clone is a singleton in its sample. The CDR3 protein is CASLRQAGVNEKLFF. The CDR3 DNA sequence: TGTGCCAGTTTACGACAGGCGGGGGTTAATGAAAAACTGTTTTTT. The chain has TRBV19 and TRBJ1-4; TRBD1 might be the D (6 bases). Germline CDR1 reads LNHDA; CDR2 reads SQIVND (reference sequence). V lost 8 bases and J lost 4, with 17 bases in between. The CDR3 contains 15 residues.

The rearrangement uses TRBV30 and TRBJ1-2; 7 bases fit TRBD1. CDR1 GTSNPN and CDR2 SVGIG come from the germline V gene (reference sequence). V lost 3 bases to trimming and J lost 3 bases; unmatched junction nucleotides: 4. This CDR3 has 13 amino acids. The CDR3 is CAWSLQGHYGYTF. DNA for the CDR3: TGTGCCTGGAGCTTACAGGGGCACTATGGCTACACCTTC.

The chain uses TRBV6-6 and TRBJ2-2; D unresolved. V was cut by 5 bases and J by 5 bases, with 9 bases left in between. From germline, CDR1 is MNHNY and CDR2 SVGAGI (reference sequence). This CDR3 has 13 residues. As DNA, the CDR3 is TGTGCCAGCAGTGACATGGGTACCGGGGAGCTGTTTTTT. Amino acid sequence: CASSDMGTGELFF.

This chain joins TRBV5-1 and TRBJ1-4; perhaps TRBD1 as D (5 bases). CDR1 is SGHRS and CDR2 is YFSETQ in the germline V gene. V was clipped by 3 bases and J by 7 bases, with 16 bases between them. The CDR3 consists of 15 residues. Written as DNA, the CDR3 is TGCGCCAGCAGCTCGGCGGGAGGGGAAGTTGAAAAACTGTTTTTT. As protein: CASSSAGGEVEKLFF.

This sequence joins TRBV6-6 and TRBJ2-2; TRBD1 is a possible D gene (5 bases). V lost 6 bases to trimming and J lost 2 bases, with 13 bases between them. Germline CDR1 and CDR2: MNHNY and SVGAGI (reference sequence). CDR3 length: 15 amino acids. In DNA form, the CDR3 reads TGTGCCAGCAGCTGGGGCCCGTCCAACACCGGGGAGCTGTTTTTT. It specifies CASSWGPSNTGELFF.

This clone came up once. The CDR3, as DNA: TGTGCCAGTAGTATCGGAAGACGGGGGAACACTGAAGCTTTCTTT. Translating it yields CASSIGRRGNTEAFF. V usage is TRBV19 and J usage is TRBJ1-1; D call uncertain. Trimming shortened V by 3 bases and J by 1 base, and 12 bases separated the two germline ends. Germline lookup yields CDR1 LNHDA and CDR2 SQIVND (reference sequence). There are 15 residues in the CDR3. Full variable domain (remainder filled in from reference TRBV19 and TRBJ1-1): DGGITQSPKYLFRKEGQNVTLSCEQNLNHDAMYWYRQDPGQGLRLIYYSQIVNDFQKGDIAEGYSVSREKKESFPLTVTSAQKNPTAFYLCASSIGRRGNTEAFFGQGTRLTVV.

The genes are TRBV11-2 and TRBJ2-5; TRBD2 might be the D (6 bases). The ends were cut back, 1 base at V and 5 bases at J, with 8 bases in the middle. Looked up from germline, CDR1 is SGHAT and CDR2 is FQNNGV. The CDR3 contains 13 residues. The DNA of the CDR3 is TGTGCCAGCAGCTTAGTGCTAGCGGAGACCCAGTACTTC. It yields the protein CASSLVLAETQYF.

The chain couples TRBV30 to TRBJ1-5; no definite D call. V was shortened by 5 bases and J by 2 bases, with 13 bases between the two germline ends. Germline V gene data show CDR1 as GTSNPN and CDR2 as SVGIG (reference sequence). The CDR3 runs 14 residues. In DNA form, the CDR3 reads TGTGCCTGGGACGAACAAAATGGCAATCAGCCCCAGCATTTT. Amino acid sequence: CAWDEQNGNQPQHF.